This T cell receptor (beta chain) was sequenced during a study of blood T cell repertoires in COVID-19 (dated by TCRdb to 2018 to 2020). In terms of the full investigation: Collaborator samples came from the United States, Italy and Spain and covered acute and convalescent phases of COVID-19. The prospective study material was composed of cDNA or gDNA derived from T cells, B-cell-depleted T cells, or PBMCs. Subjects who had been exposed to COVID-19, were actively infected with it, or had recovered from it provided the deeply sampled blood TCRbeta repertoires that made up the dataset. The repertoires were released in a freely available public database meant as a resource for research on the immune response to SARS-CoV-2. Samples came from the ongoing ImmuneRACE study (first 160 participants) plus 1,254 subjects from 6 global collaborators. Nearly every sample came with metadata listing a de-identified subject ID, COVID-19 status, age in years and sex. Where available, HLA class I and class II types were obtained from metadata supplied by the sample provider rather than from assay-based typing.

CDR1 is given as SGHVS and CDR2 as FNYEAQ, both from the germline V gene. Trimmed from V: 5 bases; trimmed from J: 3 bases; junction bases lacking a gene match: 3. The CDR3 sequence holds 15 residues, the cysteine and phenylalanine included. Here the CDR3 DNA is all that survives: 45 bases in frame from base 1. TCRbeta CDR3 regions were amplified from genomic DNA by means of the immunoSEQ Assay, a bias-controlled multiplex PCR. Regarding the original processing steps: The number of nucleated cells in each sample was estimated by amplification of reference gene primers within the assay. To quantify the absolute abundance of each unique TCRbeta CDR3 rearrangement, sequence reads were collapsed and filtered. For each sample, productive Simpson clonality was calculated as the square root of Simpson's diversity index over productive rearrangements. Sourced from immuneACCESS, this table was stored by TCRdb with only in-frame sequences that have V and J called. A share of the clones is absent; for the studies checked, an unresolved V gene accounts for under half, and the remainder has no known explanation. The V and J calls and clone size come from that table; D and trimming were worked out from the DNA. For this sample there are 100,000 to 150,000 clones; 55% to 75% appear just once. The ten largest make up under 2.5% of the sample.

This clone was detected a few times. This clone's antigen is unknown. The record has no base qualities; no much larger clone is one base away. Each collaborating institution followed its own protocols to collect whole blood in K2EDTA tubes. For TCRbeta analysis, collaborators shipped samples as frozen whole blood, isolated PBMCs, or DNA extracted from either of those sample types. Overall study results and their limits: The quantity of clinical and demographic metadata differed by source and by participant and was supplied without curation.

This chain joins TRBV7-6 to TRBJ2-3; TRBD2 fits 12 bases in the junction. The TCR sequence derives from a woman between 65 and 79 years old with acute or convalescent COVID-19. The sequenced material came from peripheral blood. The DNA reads TGTGCCAGCAGCCAAGGACTAGCGGGGACAGATACGCAGTATTTT. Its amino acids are CASSQGLAGTDTQYF.